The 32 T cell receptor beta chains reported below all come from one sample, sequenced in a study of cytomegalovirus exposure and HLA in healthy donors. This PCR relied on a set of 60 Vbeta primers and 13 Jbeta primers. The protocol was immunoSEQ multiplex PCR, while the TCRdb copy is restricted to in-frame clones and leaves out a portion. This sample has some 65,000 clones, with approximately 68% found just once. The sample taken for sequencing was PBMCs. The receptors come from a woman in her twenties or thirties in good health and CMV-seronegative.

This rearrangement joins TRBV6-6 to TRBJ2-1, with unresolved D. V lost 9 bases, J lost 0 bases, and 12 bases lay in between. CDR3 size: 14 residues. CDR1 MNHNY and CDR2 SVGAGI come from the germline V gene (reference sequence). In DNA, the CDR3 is TGTGCCAGTCTTGGTACAGACTCCTACAATGAGCAGTTCTTC. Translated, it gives CASLGTDSYNEQFF.

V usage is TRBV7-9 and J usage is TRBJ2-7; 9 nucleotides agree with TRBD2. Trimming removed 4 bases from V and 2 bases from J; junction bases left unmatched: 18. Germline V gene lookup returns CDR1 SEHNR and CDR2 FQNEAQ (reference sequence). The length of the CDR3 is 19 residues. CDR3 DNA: TGTGCCAGCAGCTCCCCCCAGCGGGGGGCCTTTCTCCCTCCCTACGAGCAGTACTTC. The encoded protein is CASSSPQRGAFLPPYEQYF. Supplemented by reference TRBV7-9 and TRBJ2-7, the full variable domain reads DTGVSQNPRHKITKRGQNVTFRCDPISEHNRLYWYRQTLGQGPEFLTYFQNEAQLEKSRLLSDRFSAERPKGSFSTLEIQRTEQGDSAMYLCASSSPQRGAFLPPYEQYFGPGTRLTVT.

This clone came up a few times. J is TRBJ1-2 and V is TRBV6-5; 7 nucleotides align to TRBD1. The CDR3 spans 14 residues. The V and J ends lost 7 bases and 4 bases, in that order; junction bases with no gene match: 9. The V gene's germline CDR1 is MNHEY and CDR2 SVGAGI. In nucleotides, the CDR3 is TGTGCCAGCAATCCTAGAGGGGGCGGCTATGGCTACACCTTC. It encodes CASNPRGGGYGYTF.

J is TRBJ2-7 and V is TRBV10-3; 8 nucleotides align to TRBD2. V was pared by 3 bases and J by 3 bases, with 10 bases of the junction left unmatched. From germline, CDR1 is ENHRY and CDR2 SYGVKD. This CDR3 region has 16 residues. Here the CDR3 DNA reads TGTGCCATCAGTGACGGCCCGGGGGGGAGGTACTACGAGCAGTACTTC. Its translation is CAISDGPGGRYYEQYF.

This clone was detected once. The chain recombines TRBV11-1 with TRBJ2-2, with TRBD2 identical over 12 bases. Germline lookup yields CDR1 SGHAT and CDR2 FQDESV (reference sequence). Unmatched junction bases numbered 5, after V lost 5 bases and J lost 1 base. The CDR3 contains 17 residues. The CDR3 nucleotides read TGTGCCAGCAGCCAGACTAGCGGGGGCCTGAACACCGGGGAGCTGTTTTTT. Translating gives CASSQTSGGLNTGELFF.

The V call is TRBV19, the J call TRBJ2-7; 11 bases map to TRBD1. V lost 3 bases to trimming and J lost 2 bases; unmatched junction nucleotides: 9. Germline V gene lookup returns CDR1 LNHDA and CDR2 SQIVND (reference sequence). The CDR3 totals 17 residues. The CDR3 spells CASSIIPGQGAPYEQYF. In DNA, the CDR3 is TGTGCCAGTAGTATTATTCCTGGACAGGGGGCCCCCTACGAGCAGTACTTC. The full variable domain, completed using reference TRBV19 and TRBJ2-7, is DGGITQSPKYLFRKEGQNVTLSCEQNLNHDAMYWYRQDPGQGLRLIYYSQIVNDFQKGDIAEGYSVSREKKESFPLTVTSAQKNPTAFYLCASSIIPGQGAPYEQYFGPGTRLTVT.

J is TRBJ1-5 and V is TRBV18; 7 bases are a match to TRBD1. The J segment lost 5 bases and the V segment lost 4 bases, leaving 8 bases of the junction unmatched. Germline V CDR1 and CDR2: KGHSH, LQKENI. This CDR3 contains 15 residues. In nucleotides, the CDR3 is TGTGCCAGCTCACTTCTCGTCAGGGGGGATCAGCCCCAGCATTTT. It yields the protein CASSLLVRGDQPQHF.

CDR3 region: CASSQDRGYYNEQFF. CDR3 DNA sequence: TGTGCCAGCAGCCAGGACAGGGGATACTACAATGAGCAGTTCTTC. The V gene is TRBV5-4, the J gene TRBJ2-1, with 9 bases fitting TRBD1. The CDR3 runs 15 residues. V shed 4 bases, J shed 3 bases, and the junction held 5 bases outside the gene matches. CDR1 and CDR2 (germline): SGHNT, YYREEE (reference sequence).

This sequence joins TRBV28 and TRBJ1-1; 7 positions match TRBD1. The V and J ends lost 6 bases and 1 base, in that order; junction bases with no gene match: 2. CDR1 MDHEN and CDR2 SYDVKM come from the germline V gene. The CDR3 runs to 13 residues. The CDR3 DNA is TGTGCCAGCAGCGACAGGGCGAACACTGAAGCTTTCTTT. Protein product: CASSDRANTEAFF.

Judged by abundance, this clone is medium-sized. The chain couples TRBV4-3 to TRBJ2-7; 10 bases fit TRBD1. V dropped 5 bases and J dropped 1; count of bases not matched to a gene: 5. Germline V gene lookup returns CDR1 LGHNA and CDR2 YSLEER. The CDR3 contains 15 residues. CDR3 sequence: CASSFGQGESYEQYF. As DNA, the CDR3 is TGCGCCAGCAGCTTCGGACAGGGGGAGTCCTACGAGCAGTACTTC.

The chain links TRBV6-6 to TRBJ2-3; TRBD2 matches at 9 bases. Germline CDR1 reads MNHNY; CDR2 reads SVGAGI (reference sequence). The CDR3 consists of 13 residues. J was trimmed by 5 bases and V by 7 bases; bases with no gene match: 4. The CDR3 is CASKQRGEDTQYF. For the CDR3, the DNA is TGTGCCAGCAAACAGCGGGGGGAAGATACGCAGTATTTT.

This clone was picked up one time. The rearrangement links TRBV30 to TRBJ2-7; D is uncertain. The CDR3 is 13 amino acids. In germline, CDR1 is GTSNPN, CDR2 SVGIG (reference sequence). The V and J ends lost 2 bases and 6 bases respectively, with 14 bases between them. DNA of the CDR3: TGTGCCTGGAGTTCTCCTAGTGGGTCCGAGCAGTACTTC. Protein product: CAWSSPSGSEQYF.

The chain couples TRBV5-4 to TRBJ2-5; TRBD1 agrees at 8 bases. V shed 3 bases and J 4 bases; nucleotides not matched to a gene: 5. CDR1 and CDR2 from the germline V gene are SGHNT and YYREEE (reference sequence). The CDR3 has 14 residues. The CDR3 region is CASSSWTGRETQYF. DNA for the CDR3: TGTGCCAGCAGCTCATGGACAGGGCGAGAGACCCAGTACTTC.

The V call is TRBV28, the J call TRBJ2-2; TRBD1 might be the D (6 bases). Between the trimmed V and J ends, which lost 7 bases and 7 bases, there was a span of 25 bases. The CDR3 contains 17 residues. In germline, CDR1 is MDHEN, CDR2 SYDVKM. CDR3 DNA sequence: TGTGCCAGCACTTCACCGGGACACCACGGTTATGGCGGGGAGCTGTTTTTT. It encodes CASTSPGHHGYGGELFF.

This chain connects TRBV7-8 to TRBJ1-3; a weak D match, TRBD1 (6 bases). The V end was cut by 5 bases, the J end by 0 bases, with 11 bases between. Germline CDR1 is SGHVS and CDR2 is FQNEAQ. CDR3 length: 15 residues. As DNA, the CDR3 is TGTGCCAGCAGCCCCACAGGGCGCTCTGGAAACACCATATATTTT. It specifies CASSPTGRSGNTIYF.

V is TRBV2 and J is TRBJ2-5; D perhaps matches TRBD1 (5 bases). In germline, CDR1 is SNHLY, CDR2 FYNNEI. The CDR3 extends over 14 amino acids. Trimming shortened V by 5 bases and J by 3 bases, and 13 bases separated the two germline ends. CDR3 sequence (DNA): TGTGCCAGCAGTTCCTTTTGGGGCGAAGAGACCCAGTACTTC. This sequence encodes CASSSFWGEETQYF.

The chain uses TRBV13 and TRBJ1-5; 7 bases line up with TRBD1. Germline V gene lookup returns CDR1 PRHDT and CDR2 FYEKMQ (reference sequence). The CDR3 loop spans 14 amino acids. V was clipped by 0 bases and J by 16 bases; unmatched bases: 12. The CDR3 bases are TGTGCCAGCAGCTTAGGCCTAAGGGGGCTTCCCAAACATTTT. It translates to CASSLGLRGLPKHF. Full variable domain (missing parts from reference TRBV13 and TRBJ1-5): AAGVIQSPRHLIKEKRETATLKCYPIPRHDTVYWYQQGPGQDPQFLISFYEKMQSDKGSIPDRFSAQQFSDYHSELNMSSLELGDSALYFCASSLGLRGLPKHFGDGTRLSIL.

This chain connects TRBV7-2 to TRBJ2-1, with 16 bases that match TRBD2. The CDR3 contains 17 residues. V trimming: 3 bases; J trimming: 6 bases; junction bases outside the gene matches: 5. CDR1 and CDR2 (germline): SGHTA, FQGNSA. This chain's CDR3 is CASSFSGLAGGRNEQFF. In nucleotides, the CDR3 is TGTGCCAGCAGCTTTTCGGGACTAGCGGGGGGGCGCAATGAGCAGTTCTTC.

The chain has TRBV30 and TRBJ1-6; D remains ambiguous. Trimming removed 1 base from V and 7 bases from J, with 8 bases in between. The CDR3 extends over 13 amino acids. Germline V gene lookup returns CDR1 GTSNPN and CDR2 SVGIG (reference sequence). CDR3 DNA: TGTGCCTGGAGTGGAGATCCAAATTCACCCCTCCACTTT. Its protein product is CAWSGDPNSPLHF.

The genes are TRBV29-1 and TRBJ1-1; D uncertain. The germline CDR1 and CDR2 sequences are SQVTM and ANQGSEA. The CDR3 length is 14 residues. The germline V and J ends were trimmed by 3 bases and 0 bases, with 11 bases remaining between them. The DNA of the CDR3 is TGCAGCGTTGACGACGGAGCCATGAACACTGAAGCTTTCTTT. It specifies CSVDDGAMNTEAFF.

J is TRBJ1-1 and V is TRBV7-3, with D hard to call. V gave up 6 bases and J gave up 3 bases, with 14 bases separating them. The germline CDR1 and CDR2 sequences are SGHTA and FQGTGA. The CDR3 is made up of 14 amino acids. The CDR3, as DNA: TGTGCCAGCAGTTCTGGCCCGCAGGACACTGAAGCTTTCTTT. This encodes CASSSGPQDTEAFF.

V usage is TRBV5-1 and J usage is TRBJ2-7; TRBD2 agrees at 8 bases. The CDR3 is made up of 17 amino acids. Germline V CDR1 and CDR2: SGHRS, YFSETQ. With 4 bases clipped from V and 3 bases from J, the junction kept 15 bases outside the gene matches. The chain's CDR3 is CASSPGGAGGQNYEQYF. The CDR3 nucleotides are TGCGCCAGCAGCCCCGGCGGGGCGGGGGGACAAAACTACGAGCAGTACTTC.

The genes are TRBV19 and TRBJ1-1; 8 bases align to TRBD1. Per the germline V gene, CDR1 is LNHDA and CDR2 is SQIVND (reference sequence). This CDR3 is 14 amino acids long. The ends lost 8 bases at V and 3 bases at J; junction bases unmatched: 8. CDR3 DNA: TGTGCCAGTCCCGGACAGACAGGGGACACTGAAGCTTTCTTT. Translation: CASPGQTGDTEAFF.

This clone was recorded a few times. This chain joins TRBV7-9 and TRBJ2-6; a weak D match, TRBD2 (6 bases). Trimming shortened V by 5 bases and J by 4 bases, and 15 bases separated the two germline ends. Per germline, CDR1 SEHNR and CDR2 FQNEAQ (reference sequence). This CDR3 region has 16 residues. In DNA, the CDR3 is TGTGCCAGCAGCCTGGCGGGGCGGTCGGGGGCCAACGTCCTGACTTTC. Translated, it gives CASSLAGRSGANVLTF.

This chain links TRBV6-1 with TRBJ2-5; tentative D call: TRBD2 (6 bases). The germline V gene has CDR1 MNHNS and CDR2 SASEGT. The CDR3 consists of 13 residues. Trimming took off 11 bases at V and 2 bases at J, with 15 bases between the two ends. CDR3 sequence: CAHRRDFQETQYF. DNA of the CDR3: TGTGCCCACCGGAGGGATTTTCAAGAGACCCAGTACTTC.

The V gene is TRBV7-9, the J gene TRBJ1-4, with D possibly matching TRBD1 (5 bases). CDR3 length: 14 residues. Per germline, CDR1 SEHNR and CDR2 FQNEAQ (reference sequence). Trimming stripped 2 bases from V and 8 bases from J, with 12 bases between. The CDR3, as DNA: TGTGCCAGCAGCTTAACCCTTGGGGCCGAAAAACTGTTTTTT. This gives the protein CASSLTLGAEKLFF.

The CDR3 loop is CASSPVGGLQETQYF. CDR3 bases: TGTGCCAGCAGCCCGGTGGGGGGGCTTCAAGAGACCCAGTACTTC. This rearrangement joins TRBV6-5 to TRBJ2-5; tentative D call: TRBD2 (7 bases). The V gene's germline CDR1 is MNHEY and CDR2 SVGAGI. This CDR3 region has 15 residues. Trimming stripped 6 bases from V and 2 bases from J, with 16 bases between.

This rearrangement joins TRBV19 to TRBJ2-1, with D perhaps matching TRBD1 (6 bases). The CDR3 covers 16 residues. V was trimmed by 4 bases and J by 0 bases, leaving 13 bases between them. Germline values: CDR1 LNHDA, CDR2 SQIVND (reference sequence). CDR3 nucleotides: TGTGCCAGTAGTACTAAGACAGGTAGCTCCTACAATGAGCAGTTCTTC. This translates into CASSTKTGSSYNEQFF.

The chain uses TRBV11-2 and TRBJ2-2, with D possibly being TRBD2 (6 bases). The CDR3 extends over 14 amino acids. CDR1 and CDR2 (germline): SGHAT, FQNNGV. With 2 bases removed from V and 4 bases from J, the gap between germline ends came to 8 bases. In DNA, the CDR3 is TGTGCCAGCAGCTTAATGGGGGGCACCGGGGAGCTGTTTTTT. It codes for CASSLMGGTGELFF. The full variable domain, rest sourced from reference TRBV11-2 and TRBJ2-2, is EAGVAQSPRYKIIEKRQSVAFWCNPISGHATLYWYQQILGQGPKLLIQFQNNGVVDDSQLPKDRFSAERLKGVDSTLKIQPAKLEDSAVYLCASSLMGGTGELFFGEGSRLTVL.

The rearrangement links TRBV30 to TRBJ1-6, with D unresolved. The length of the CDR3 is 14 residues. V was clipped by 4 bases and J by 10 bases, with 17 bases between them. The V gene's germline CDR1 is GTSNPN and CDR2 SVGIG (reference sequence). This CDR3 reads CAWKAEGGRSPLHF. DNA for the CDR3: TGTGCCTGGAAGGCGGAGGGTGGTAGATCACCCCTCCACTTT.

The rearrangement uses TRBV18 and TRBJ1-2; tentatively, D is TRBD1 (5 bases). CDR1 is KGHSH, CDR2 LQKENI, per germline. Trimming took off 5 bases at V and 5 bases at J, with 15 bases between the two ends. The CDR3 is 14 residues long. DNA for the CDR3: TGTGCCAGCTCAGCCTCCACAGGCGATTATGGCTACACCTTC. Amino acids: CASSASTGDYGYTF.

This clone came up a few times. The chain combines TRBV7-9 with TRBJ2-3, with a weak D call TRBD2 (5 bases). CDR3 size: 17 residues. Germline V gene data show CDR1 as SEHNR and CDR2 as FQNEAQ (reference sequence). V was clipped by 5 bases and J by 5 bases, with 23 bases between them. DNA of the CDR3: TGTGCCAGCAGCCCACAAGCGGAGCTACCCCGGATAGATACGCAGTATTTT. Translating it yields CASSPQAELPRIDTQYF.